This TCR beta chain appears in the sequencing data of a study of T cell repertoires in cytomegalovirus infection. Comments on this clonotype: Antigen: not known.

TCRdb re-called the reads with MiXCR, one entry per CDR3 protein. The sample holds around 78,000 distinct CDR3 sequences, around 25% seen once. CDR3 length equals 13 residues. CDR1 is MNHNY and CDR2 is SVGAGI in the germline V gene (reference sequence). V lost 7 bases to trimming and J lost 7 bases, with 16 bases between them. This sequence joins TRBV6-6 and TRBJ1-1; D gene ambiguous. The specimen comprised CD8+ T cells from cultured PBMCs, sampled from culture after CMV antigen stimulation. The sequence was obtained from a human donor in good health (CMV status not recorded). Some clones in this sample may be carry-over from other donors' samples. The CDR3 DNA reads TGTGCCAGCAAAATAGGGTACACAAGTGAAGCTTTCTTT. Its translation: CASKIGYTSEAFF.